The 18 T cell receptor beta chains presented below share a single source sample, sequenced in a study of T-cell reconstitution after alpha-beta-depleted transplantation in children. As it was prepared, the TCRbeta library received unique molecular identifiers. Using its own MiXCR run on the PCR reads, TCRdb lists one record per CDR3 protein. Of roughly 570,000 distinct CDR3 sequences listed, over 20% are singletons. The specimen was PBMCs, collected before TCRalphabeta/CD19-depleted stem cell transplant. These receptors originate from a boy under two years old with Wiskott-Aldrich syndrome, due to receive a stem cell transplant.

The chain is built from TRBV21-1 and TRBJ2-5; TRBD1 is the table's D call, not checked against the DNA. TRBV21-1 is a recognized pseudogene. There are 16 residues in the CDR3. CDR3 coding DNA: TGTGCCAGCAGCAAGAGGGGCGGGCGGCTCCAAGAGACCCAGTACTTC. Protein sequence: CASSKRGGRLQETQYF.

This clonotype was found a few times. The chain couples TRBV7-2 to TRBJ2-4; 9 bases map to TRBD1. This CDR3 has 17 amino acids. Losses at the gene ends were 0 bases for V and 2 bases for J; bases not matched to a gene: 5. Germline assignment: CDR1 SGHTA and CDR2 FQGNSA. The CDR3 loop is CASSLAGTGMTKNIQYF. The CDR3 nucleotides read TGTGCCAGCAGCTTAGCTGGGACAGGGATGACCAAAAACATTCAGTACTTC.

The gene calls are TRBV4-2 and TRBJ2-2, with TRBD1 as a possible D gene (5 bases). This CDR3 has 14 residues. Per the germline V gene, CDR1 is LGHNA and CDR2 is YNFKEQ. The V gene lost 0 bases and the J gene lost 3 bases, with 5 bases spanning the gap. DNA of the CDR3: TGTGCCAGCAGCCAAGACAGGGACACCGGGGAGCTGTTTTTT. Translated: CASSQDRDTGELFF.

This chain connects TRBV6-6 to TRBJ2-1, with D hard to call. The CDR3 extends over 12 amino acids. V was cut by 1 base and J by 7 bases, with 5 bases left in between. Germline V gives CDR1 MNHNY, CDR2 SVGAGI (reference sequence). CDR3 in amino acids: CASSYWGNEQFF. CDR3 nucleotides: TGTGCCAGCAGTTACTGGGGTAATGAGCAGTTCTTC.

The DNA for the CDR3 is TGTGCCAGCAGCGAGATAGCGGCATCCCAGTACTTC. Residues: CASSEIAASQYF. The chain recombines TRBV3-1 with TRBJ2-5; D perhaps matches TRBD2 (6 bases). The CDR3 sequence is 12 residues long. The ends were cut back, 5 bases at V and 9 bases at J, with 13 bases in the middle. Germline V gives CDR1 LGHDT, CDR2 YNNKEL (reference sequence).

This clonotype was found a few times. The J gene is TRBJ2-2, the V gene TRBV20-1, with D tentatively TRBD2 (6 bases). In germline, CDR1 is DFQATT, CDR2 SNEGSKA (reference sequence). V gave up 3 bases and J gave up 7 bases, with 6 bases separating them. The CDR3 totals 11 residues. The CDR3 loop is CSASGGGELFF. The CDR3 coding sequence is TGCAGTGCTAGCGGGGGCGGGGAGCTGTTTTTT.

The chain recombines TRBV11-1 with TRBJ2-1; D tentatively fits TRBD1 or TRBD2 (5 bases each). Per the germline V gene, CDR1 is SGHAT and CDR2 is FQDESV (reference sequence). Trimming took 3 bases from V and 4 from J, leaving 25 bases between them. CDR3 length equals 19 residues. CDR3 sequence: CASSFTGLQGREGYNEQFF. The CDR3, as DNA: TGTGCCAGCAGCTTCACCGGACTCCAGGGCAGGGAAGGGTACAATGAGCAGTTCTTC.

This chain uses TRBV12-3 or TRBV12-4 with TRBJ2-5; perhaps TRBD2 as D (6 bases). Trimming took 6 bases from V and 3 from J, leaving 14 bases between them. The CDR3 consists of 14 residues. In nucleotides, the CDR3 is TGTGCCAGCAGGGGGACTGACAATAAAGAGACCCAGTACTTC. Its translation is CASRGTDNKETQYF.

This clonotype occurred a few times. CDR3 region: CASSVGEASTDTQYF. The CDR3 bases are TGTGCCAGCAGTGTTGGGGAAGCTAGCACAGATACGCAGTATTTT. The chain couples TRBV2 to TRBJ2-3; D gene uncertain. Looked up from germline, CDR1 is SNHLY and CDR2 is FYNNEI. This CDR3 contains 15 residues. The V and J ends lost 4 bases and 0 bases respectively, with 11 bases between them.

The chain's CDR3 is CASSQEALSQTQYF. Here the CDR3 DNA reads TGTGCCAGCAGCCAAGAGGCACTCTCGCAGACCCAGTACTTC. This chain links TRBV4-2 with TRBJ2-5, with no clear D. V lost 0 bases and J lost 6, with 11 bases in between. The length of the CDR3 is 14 residues. Looked up from germline, CDR1 is LGHNA and CDR2 is YNFKEQ.

This clonotype was counted between two and nine times. The chain joins TRBV6-2 or TRBV6-3 to TRBJ1-1; 10 nucleotides agree with TRBD1. This CDR3 spans 14 amino acids. Per germline, CDR1 MNHEY and CDR2 SVGEGT. The V and J ends lost 2 bases and 5 bases, in that order; junction bases with no gene match: 2. The CDR3 loop reads CASSYDRGPTEAFF. CDR3 bases: TGTGCCAGCAGTTACGACAGGGGGCCGACTGAAGCTTTCTTT.

The chain combines TRBV20-1 with TRBJ2-1; D is undetermined. Germline V gene sequence: CDR1 DFQATT, CDR2 SNEGSKA (reference sequence). This CDR3 is built from 14 residues. V shed 6 bases and J shed 6 bases, with 18 bases lying between them. The CDR3 nucleotides are TGCAGTGCGACTCCCGAGACGAATTTCAATGAGCAGTTCTTC. Its translation: CSATPETNFNEQFF.

The chain recombines TRBV5-1 with TRBJ2-3; 14 nucleotides agree with TRBD2. Germline V gene lookup returns CDR1 SGHRS and CDR2 YFSETQ. The CDR3 contains 20 residues. Trimming cost V 3 bases and J 0 bases; bases outside gene matches: 12. This CDR3 is CASSSGLAGGVFSSTDTQYF. The CDR3 nucleotides are TGCGCCAGCAGCTCCGGACTAGCGGGAGGCGTATTCTCTAGCACAGATACGCAGTATTTT.

The chain is built from TRBV20-1 and TRBJ2-7, with D uncertain. Germline V gene lookup returns CDR1 DFQATT and CDR2 SNEGSKA (reference sequence). The CDR3 consists of 13 residues. The V end was cut by 8 bases, the J end by 3 bases, with 17 bases between. CDR3 nucleotides: TGCAGTTCCTGGCCATTACCTCACTACGAGCAGTACTTC. Its translation: CSSWPLPHYEQYF.

This chain joins TRBV5-4 and TRBJ2-7; 7 bases are shared with TRBD1. The trim removed 3 bases at V and 5 bases at J, leaving 11 bases unmatched. The CDR3 is 15 amino acids. Per the germline V gene, CDR1 is SGHNT and CDR2 is YYREEE (reference sequence). The chain's CDR3 is CASSYPAGGMDEQYF. In DNA, the CDR3 is TGTGCCAGCAGCTACCCGGCAGGGGGAATGGACGAGCAGTACTTC.

This clonotype was seen a single time. A read error may account for a junction end that differs from germline. This chain joins TRBV13 and TRBJ1-5; maybe TRBD1 (6 bases). The CDR3 runs to 14 residues. CDR1 and CDR2 (germline): PRHDT, FYEKMQ (reference sequence). CDR3 nucleotides: TGTGCCAGCAGCCCCGAGGGGGACAATCAGCCCCGGCATTTT. It is translated as CASSPEGDNQPRHF.

This chain uses TRBV20-1 with TRBJ2-1, with a possible D match to TRBD2 (5 bases). The CDR3 is 14 residues long. From germline, CDR1 is DFQATT and CDR2 SNEGSKA (reference sequence). Trimming removed 3 bases at V and 5 bases at J, with 14 bases between. Written as DNA, the CDR3 is TGCAGTGCTAGTCCGGGGTACTACAACAATGAGCAGTTCTTC. This encodes CSASPGYYNNEQFF.

CDR3 sequence (DNA): TGTGCCATCAGTAGCGGACCTTACGAGCAGTACTTC. This codes for CAISSGPYEQYF. The rearrangement uses TRBV10-3 and TRBJ2-7; D is perhaps TRBD2 (5 bases). Germline CDR1 ENHRY, CDR2 SYGVKD. Between the trimmed V and J ends, which lost 5 bases and 4 bases, there was a span of 9 bases. CDR3 length: 12 amino acids.